What follows are 24 T cell receptor beta chains derived from one specimen sequenced in a study of cytomegalovirus exposure and HLA in healthy donors. The study ran its PCR with 60 Vbeta and 13 Jbeta primers. Profiling relied on immunoSEQ multiplex PCR, and the TCRdb table lists in-frame clones only, not all of them. The data contain 93,000 or so clones, roughly three quarters of them singletons. The sample was PBMCs. The receptor set was obtained from a man aged 50-59 years in good health and CMV-seropositive.

The rearrangement joins TRBV9 to TRBJ2-5; 8 bases fit TRBD1. J lost 5 bases, V lost 1 base, and 7 bases had no gene match. In germline, CDR1 is SGDLS, CDR2 YYNGEE. The CDR3 is 15 residues long. For the CDR3, the DNA is TGTGCCAGCAGCGTAAACGACAGGGGTTTGGAGACCCAGTACTTC. Translation: CASSVNDRGLETQYF.

The V gene is TRBV7-2, the J gene TRBJ2-5; D is undetermined. CDR3 size: 14 residues. With 6 bases removed from V and 2 bases from J, the gap between germline ends came to 13 bases. The germline V gene encodes CDR1 SGHTA and CDR2 FQGNSA. CDR3 sequence reads: CASRTYVTQETQYF. CDR3 nucleotides: TGTGCCAGCAGGACCTATGTGACACAAGAGACCCAGTACTTC. The full variable domain, with the rest looked up from reference TRBV7-2 and TRBJ2-5, is GAGVSQSPSNKVTEKGKDVELRCDPISGHTALYWYRQSLGQGLEFLIYFQGNSAPDKSGLPSDRFSAERTGGSVSTLTIQRTQQEDSAVYLCASRTYVTQETQYFGPGTRLLVL.

V gene TRBV10-3 combines with J gene TRBJ2-1, with 11 bases lining up with TRBD2. Losses at the gene ends were 8 bases for V and 5 bases for J; bases not matched to a gene: 5. Looked up from germline, CDR1 is ENHRY and CDR2 is SYGVKD. The CDR3 covers 14 residues. The chain's CDR3 is CAIRAGLADNEQFF. In DNA form, the CDR3 reads TGTGCCATCCGAGCGGGACTAGCGGACAATGAGCAGTTCTTC.

The chain carries TRBV6-5 and TRBJ2-2; 11 nucleotides match TRBD2. Germline loops: CDR1 MNHEY, CDR2 SVGAGI. V was clipped by 0 bases and J by 7 bases; unmatched bases: 4. The CDR3 spans 16 residues. The DNA of the CDR3 is TGTGCCAGCAGTTACTCGACTAGCGGGACGGGCGGGGAGCTGTTTTTT. Residues: CASSYSTSGTGGELFF.

J is TRBJ2-7 and V is TRBV6-4, with TRBD2 identical over 14 bases. CDR3 size: 19 residues. From germline, CDR1 is MRHNA and CDR2 SNTAGT. V gave up 8 bases and J gave up 9 bases; unmatched junction bases: 24. CDR3 in amino acids: CASQNDPGLAGVVGPGQYF. The DNA of the CDR3 is TGTGCCAGCCAGAACGATCCGGGACTAGCGGGAGTCGTGGGGCCGGGGCAGTACTTC.

This chain links TRBV11-2 with TRBJ2-2; 10 bases agree with TRBD2. Germline CDR1 reads SGHAT; CDR2 reads FQNNGV. The CDR3 loop spans 18 amino acids. V was clipped by 0 bases and J by 5 bases; unmatched bases: 9. Written as DNA, the CDR3 is TGTGCCAGCAGCTTAGATGTCGGGCTAGCGGGAGTGACCGGGGAGCTGTTTTTT. Translation gives CASSLDVGLAGVTGELFF.

This chain connects TRBV6-5 to TRBJ1-5, with 9 bases aligning to TRBD1. This CDR3 has 14 amino acids. Trimming took 6 bases from V and 1 from J; bases not matched to a gene: 1. CDR1 and CDR2 (germline): MNHEY, SVGAGI. CDR3 DNA: TGTGCCAGCAGACAGGGGGCGAGCAATCAGCCCCAGCATTTT. Protein product: CASRQGASNQPQHF.

This clone was observed a handful of times. The V call is TRBV6-1, the J call TRBJ2-1; 7 bases are a match to TRBD2. Germline V gene lookup returns CDR1 MNHNS and CDR2 SASEGT. CDR3 length: 17 amino acids. V shed 1 base and J 0 bases; nucleotides not matched to a gene: 6. CDR3 region: CASSEGWQRGSYNEQFF. In nucleotides, the CDR3 is TGTGCCAGCAGTGAAGGGTGGCAGCGGGGCTCCTACAATGAGCAGTTCTTC.

This clone was seen a single time. The rearrangement links TRBV2 to TRBJ2-7; 10 nucleotides align to TRBD2. Germline assignment: CDR1 SNHLY and CDR2 FYNNEI. The CDR3 consists of 14 residues. With 4 bases clipped from V and 0 bases from J, the junction kept 0 bases outside the gene matches. The CDR3 nucleotides are TGTGCCAGCAGTGTAGCGGGAGGCTCCTACGAGCAGTACTTC. Its protein is CASSVAGGSYEQYF.

The chain recombines TRBV30 with TRBJ2-7; 9 bases align to TRBD1. CDR1 and CDR2 from the germline V gene are GTSNPN and SVGIG (reference sequence). V lost 3 bases to trimming and J lost 4 bases; unmatched junction nucleotides: 10. The CDR3 has 15 residues. The CDR3 sequence is CAWRQPGTGLYEQYF. The DNA for the CDR3 is TGTGCCTGGAGGCAACCCGGGACAGGGCTTTACGAGCAGTACTTC.

This chain connects TRBV29-1 to TRBJ1-5; TRBD1 aligns across 9 bases. V trimming: 4 bases; J trimming: 3 bases; junction bases outside the gene matches: 4. This CDR3 contains 14 residues. Looked up from germline, CDR1 is SQVTM and CDR2 is ANQGSEA. CDR3 amino acids: CSVGTGVTNQPQHF. In nucleotides, the CDR3 is TGCAGCGTTGGGACAGGGGTAACCAATCAGCCCCAGCATTTT.

This clone appeared a few times. The chain recombines TRBV9 with TRBJ2-3, with a weak D call TRBD1 (5 bases). This CDR3 contains 13 residues. V was shortened by 2 bases and J by 5 bases, with 9 bases between the two germline ends. Germline CDR1 SGDLS, CDR2 YYNGEE. In DNA, the CDR3 is TGTGCCAGCAGCGTCAGGGTTAAAGATACGCAGTATTTT. It translates to CASSVRVKDTQYF. Together with reference TRBV9 and TRBJ2-3, the CDR3 gives the full variable domain: DSGVTQTPKHLITATGQRVTLRCSPRSGDLSVYWYQQSLDQGLQFLIQYYNGEERAKGNILERFSAQQFPDLHSELNLSSLELGDSALYFCASSVRVKDTQYFGPGTRLTVL.

This clone occurred a few times. The rearrangement links TRBV7-3 to TRBJ2-3; 8 bases map to TRBD1. The CDR3 is 14 amino acids. Germline V gene lookup returns CDR1 SGHTA and CDR2 FQGTGA. The trim removed 4 bases at V and 5 bases at J, leaving 5 bases unmatched. As DNA, the CDR3 is TGTGCCAGCAGCTACGGACAGGGCGGAGATACGCAGTATTTT. Translated, it gives CASSYGQGGDTQYF.

The rearrangement joins TRBV30 to TRBJ1-1; TRBD1 is a possible D gene (6 bases). V gave up 2 bases and J gave up 6 bases, with 19 bases separating them. The CDR3 contains 15 residues. In germline, CDR1 is GTSNPN, CDR2 SVGIG (reference sequence). As DNA, the CDR3 is TGTGCCTGGAGTAGCGGGGGCAGGCCAGGCGCTGAAGCTTTCTTT. Its protein is CAWSSGGRPGAEAFF.

The rearrangement links TRBV6-1 to TRBJ1-5; 10 bases align to TRBD1. The CDR3 runs to 15 residues. After removal of 6 bases from V and 1 base from J, the junction contained 3 bases not matched to a gene. Germline CDR1 and CDR2: MNHNS and SASEGT. CDR3 sequence: CASRGQGSSNQPQHF. CDR3 sequence (DNA): TGTGCCAGCAGGGGACAGGGGTCGAGCAATCAGCCCCAGCATTTT.

This clone was counted only a few times. This sequence joins TRBV11-2 and TRBJ2-1; 8 nucleotides align to TRBD2. The J segment lost 4 bases and the V segment lost 5 bases, leaving 10 bases of the junction unmatched. Germline values: CDR1 SGHAT, CDR2 FQNNGV. The CDR3 is 16 residues long. The CDR3 here is CASSGYRLARYNEQFF. CDR3 nucleotide sequence: TGTGCCAGCAGCGGATACCGACTAGCGAGATACAATGAGCAGTTCTTC.

This rearrangement joins TRBV6-7 to TRBJ2-7; TRBD1 agrees at 8 bases. TRBV6-7 is reported as an ORF; its role is uncertain. The CDR3 runs to 15 residues. V gave up 6 bases and J gave up 0 bases; unmatched junction bases: 7. The CDR3 is CASSSRTGSSYEQYF. The DNA of the CDR3 is TGTGCCAGCAGCTCAAGGACAGGGAGCTCCTACGAGCAGTACTTC.

J is TRBJ2-7 and V is TRBV4-1; 9 bases align to TRBD1. V lost 0 bases to trimming and J lost 2 bases; unmatched junction nucleotides: 14. This CDR3 is 19 amino acids long. The germline gives CDR1 MGHRA, CDR2 YSYEKL. DNA for the CDR3: TGCGCCAGCAGCCAAGACAGACCGGCGGACAGGGGAAGGCCCTACGAGCAGTACTTC. Translating gives CASSQDRPADRGRPYEQYF.

Comment on this clone: The missing conserved phenylalanine or tryptophan at the end of this CDR3 makes a read error likely. No DNA is shown, since the ends of the CDR3 on it are uncertain; the CDR3 is the one TCRdb lists. The CDR3 protein is CASSKGRGQVFV. The chain employs TRBV27 and TRBJ1-1; the table's TRBD1 call for D was not verified on the DNA. From its first to its last residue, the CDR3 has 12 amino acids. The germline V gene encodes CDR1 MNHEY and CDR2 SMNVEV (reference sequence).

The rearrangement uses TRBV19 and TRBJ2-7, with 9 bases identical to TRBD1. Trimming at V came to 4 bases and at J to 5 bases, leaving 9 bases not matched to a gene. Germline V gene data show CDR1 as LNHDA and CDR2 as SQIVND (reference sequence). There are 15 residues in the CDR3. The CDR3 bases are TGTGCCAGTAGTAAAGGACAGGGGCAGCGGGACGAGCAGTACTTC. Protein sequence: CASSKGQGQRDEQYF.

The chain employs TRBV30 and TRBJ2-2; possible D gene TRBD2, 6 bases. V gave up 4 bases and J gave up 3 bases, with 9 bases separating them. The CDR3 length is 13 residues. Germline V CDR1 and CDR2: GTSNPN, SVGIG (reference sequence). The CDR3 nucleotides are TGTGCCTGGACTAGCGAGTACACCGGGGAGCTGTTTTTT. Encoded protein: CAWTSEYTGELFF.

The chain combines TRBV30 with TRBJ1-5; 7 positions agree with TRBD1. CDR1 is GTSNPN, CDR2 SVGIG, per germline (reference sequence). J lost 4 bases, V lost 1 base, and 4 bases had no gene match. This CDR3 has 14 residues. CDR3 coding DNA: TGTGCCTGGAGTGCAGGGGGTGAGAATCAGCCCCAGCATTTT. As protein: CAWSAGGENQPQHF. The full variable domain, its missing parts supplied by reference TRBV30 and TRBJ1-5, is SQTIHQWPATLVQPVGSPLSLECTVEGTSNPNLYWYRQAAGRGLQLLFYSVGIGQISSEVPQNLSASRPQDRQFILSSKKLLLSDSGFYLCAWSAGGENQPQHFGDGTRLSIL.

The rearrangement links TRBV4-1 to TRBJ1-2, with a tentative D call TRBD1 (5 bases). CDR3 length: 15 residues. Germline lookup yields CDR1 MGHRA and CDR2 YSYEKL. Trimming took 0 bases from V and 7 from J, leaving 15 bases between them. The DNA for the CDR3 is TGCGCCAGCAGCCAAGAGGGGGGAGTTCAGCGTGGCTACACCTTC. Encoded protein: CASSQEGGVQRGYTF.

CDR3 region: CASSYKGVNEQFF. CDR3 sequence (DNA): TGTGCCAGCAGTTACAAAGGGGTCAATGAGCAGTTCTTC. The gene calls are TRBV6-6 and TRBJ2-1; TRBD1 might be the D (5 bases). The CDR3 spans 13 residues. Germline loops: CDR1 MNHNY, CDR2 SVGAGI (reference sequence). With 2 bases removed from V and 6 bases from J, the gap between germline ends came to 8 bases.